This T cell receptor (beta chain) was identified in a study of T cells in Graves' hyperthyroidism and ophthalmopathy (dated by TCRdb to between 2019 and 2020). With respect to the entire study: Peripheral blood was sampled at the time of initial diagnosis, prior to any treatment. To identify TCR V-J signatures that set the groups apart, the researchers used a discovery cohort of about a hundred patients, made up of roughly 40 with Graves' ophthalmopathy and around 58 with stable Graves' hyperthyroidism. An independent validation cohort of fewer than 20 hyperthyroidism patients and 17 patients who later progressed to ophthalmopathy tested prospective prediction of ophthalmopathy. The roughly 90 discovery patients were divided at random into training and test sets in a 7:3 ratio. Thyroid tissue and blood T-cell repertoires from over 5 Graves' hyperthyroidism patients were also compared in the study. Following sampling, methimazole starting at 30 mg daily was given to hyperthyroidism patients, and high-dose intravenous methylprednisolone was given to ophthalmopathy patients. The paper reports TCR Vbeta CDR3 sequencing of about 140 peripheral blood samples: under 45 ophthalmopathy, over 70 hyperthyroidism and roughly 17 progressor patients.

This clonotype came up a few times. Its antigen is currently not known. No base-level quality is on record; no much larger clone is a single base apart. Ophthalmopathy patients had moderately to severely active disease, with a Clinical Activity Score of 3 or more, a NOSPECS grade of 4 or more, and a disease duration of less than 3 months. Patients with uncontrolled infections, other autoimmune diseases, pregnancy or lactation were excluded. Diagnoses were established on the basis of clinical symptoms, serum thyroxine and TRAb, thyroid ultrasound, and orbital computed tomography. Ficoll-Paque density gradient centrifugation was used to isolate PBMCs from under 11 ml of fresh peripheral blood. Total RNA was extracted using Trizol reagent, and RNA quality was assessed on an Agilent 2100 Bioanalyzer. Here is what the overall study found, with its caveats: In cross-validation, a model built on a 13 V-J signature told ophthalmopathy apart from stable hyperthyroidism with over 85% sensitivity and about 81% specificity, and in testing the same model reached 80%/75%. Blood samples also contained most of the expanded thyroid clonotypes (frequency above 0.001), which suggests that blood repertoires may reflect thyroid immune responses. Sample size was not statistically predetermined, and blinding of investigators to group allocation was not performed. In validation, the model predicted progression to ophthalmopathy a median of roughly 6.1 months before onset, with over 55% sensitivity and about 72% specificity.

Amplification of TCR beta CDR3 regions was carried out from RNA transcripts. The first round of RT-PCR for the TCR CDR3 was performed with the HTBI primer set and the Qiagen OneStep RT-PCR kit. The libraries were constructed in a second round of multiplex PCR and then size-selected and purified. Libraries were sequenced paired-end with 100 bp reads on an Illumina HiSeq2000. From the authors' description of their analysis: SOAPnuke was used to process the raw data, with reads discarded if the reads contained adapters or uncalled bases, had a mean Phred below 15, or lacked an exact constant-primer or identifier match. High-quality paired reads were merged using COPE v1.2.5, and each unique nucleotide sequence was defined as a clonotype. MiTCR v1.1 was used to align clonotypes to the IMGT TRBV, TRBD and TRBJ reference segments. The analysis included only V-J combinations with a frequency above 0.0001, which together covered more than 98% of the repertoires. A TCS score was defined as the ratio between F50 (clonal expansion) and ExV (chaos), using BLOSUM62-based TCRdist between CDR3 peptides within each V-J. Welch's t-statistics and random forest reduced fewer than 550 V-J features to 13, which were used in a naive Bayes classifier (R e1071). TCRdb reworked the public reads: Q25 trimming with fastp, MiXCR clone assembly, productive beta chains retained. Rows with a matching CDR3 protein are joined into one entry that keeps the most common DNA and genes. Clone size and V and J calls follow TCRdb, not the original study. This sample holds about 520,000 distinct CDR3 sequences; 24% were observed only once. Of the sample, approximately 10% is held by the ten largest clones.

The source of this sequence is a woman aged 25-40 years with Graves' ophthalmopathy. Specimen: blood.

The CDR3 has the sequence CSALDPPGYTF. The bases are TGCAGCGCCTTAGACCCCCCCGGCTACACCTTC. This chain is built from TRBV29-1 and TRBJ1-2; no D gene is confidently identified. Measured from the cysteine to the phenylalanine, the CDR3 is 11 residues long. Of all the DNA, just the CDR3 is kept, 33 bases in frame from base 1. V and J lose 7 bases and 8 bases, and a span of 14 bases separates them. Taken from the germline V gene, the CDR1 and CDR2 loops are SQVTM and ANQGSEA.